The T cell receptor beta chain under discussion was sequenced for a study of cytomegalovirus exposure and HLA in healthy donors. Primers included in the PCR were 60 Vbeta and 13 Jbeta primers. Some clones are missing from TCRdb's copy, which holds only in-frame ones; the method was immunoSEQ multiplex PCR. The repertoire holds around 250,000 clones, with about 80% as singletons. Study-wide points: Later, an analysis found that common viral pathogens appeared to be linked with several of the most significant clusters. Accurate predictions that matched the HLA-A and HLA-B alleles of most subjects were reportedly made from TCR beta sequences. Association with HLA alleles at 0.05 false discovery rate was found for 16,951 TCR beta sequences in a later analysis.

Comment on this clone: Its antigen is unidentified.

This receptor was obtained from a woman aged 55-69 years in good health and CMV-seropositive. The sample was PBMCs.

The CDR3, as DNA: TGTGCCGTCTCCGGGACAGGGGGCCTGGCGGGCTACACCTTC. Protein: CAVSGTGGLAGYTF. The chain links TRBV6-4 to TRBJ1-2, with 12 bases lining up with TRBD1. With 11 bases clipped from V and 8 bases from J, the junction kept 12 bases outside the gene matches. The CDR3 extends over 14 amino acids. Germline V CDR1 and CDR2: MRHNA, SNTAGT.